Shown below are 2 T cell receptor beta chains from a single sample sequenced in a study of lymphopenia after photon versus proton radiotherapy. Produced via immunoSEQ multiplex PCR; TCRdb's table is partial and in-frame only. The sample consists of 75,000 to 90,000 clones, more than 70% of them appearing once. The sequencing here drew on peripheral blood, taken from a patient treated with proton-based radiotherapy. The source is a man between 60 and 75 years old with pancreatic cancer.

The V call is TRBV30, the J call TRBJ2-1, with TRBD1 as a possible D gene (6 bases). V shed 2 bases and J shed 2 bases, with 13 bases lying between them. This CDR3 has 15 residues. Germline V gives CDR1 GTSNPN, CDR2 SVGIG (reference sequence). CDR3 nucleotide sequence: TGTGCCTGGAGTCTGGCAGGGACACCCTACAATGAGCAGTTCTTC. It yields the protein CAWSLAGTPYNEQFF.

The chain uses TRBV6-1 and TRBJ2-3; 11 nucleotides line up with TRBD2. Germline assignment: CDR1 MNHNS and CDR2 SASEGT. V was pared by 3 bases and J by 4 bases, with 3 bases of the junction left unmatched. CDR3 size: 15 residues. The CDR3 DNA is TGTGCCAGCAGTGAGCCGGGACTAGCGGCAGATACGCAGTATTTT. Translated, it gives CASSEPGLAADTQYF.